The clone carrying this T cell receptor (beta chain) occurred a few times. TCRdb reanalysed the RACE reads using MiXCR and keeps one entry per CDR3 protein. The sample lists about 300,000 distinct CDR3 sequences, around 5.5% seen once, with around 8% in the top ten. The CDR3 sequence is 14 residues long. Germline CDR1 is SGHTA and CDR2 is FQGNSA. Trimming removed 5 bases at V and 5 bases at J, with 15 bases between. The data were taken from a study of human T cells and chemical hapten exposure. Study summary: In the roughly 23-week study, patients were dosed weekly with diphenylcyclopropenone on the scalp throughout. Small volume differences among pooled libraries mainly caused per-sample TCR yield variation.

Stated time point: pre-sensitization, week 0. Treatment defined: therapeutic diphenylcyclopropenone sensitization with weekly scalp DPC. Patches went on only after blood had been drawn each time. V and J are TRBV7-2 and TRBJ1-2; possible D gene TRBD1, 6 bases. This clonotype originated in a woman aged 18 to 35 with alopecia areata. Some clones in this sample may be carry-over from other donors' samples. Sequences were derived from whole blood, sampled in connection with sensitization to the hapten diphenylcyclopropenone (DPC). For the CDR3, the DNA is TGTGCCAGCAGCCCGGGACAACAAACGTATGGCTACACCTTC. This encodes CASSPGQQTYGYTF.